This T cell receptor beta chain was found in a study of Graves' ophthalmopathy and Graves' hyperthyroidism. Clinical symptoms, serum thyroxine, TRAb, thyroid ultrasound and orbital computed tomography determined diagnosis. The PBMCs had their origin in less than 13 ml of fresh peripheral blood. The sequenced template was RNA, covering the TCR beta CDR3 region. HTBI primers served in a first-round RT-PCR, which a second-round multiplex PCR followed. One entry per CDR3 protein, called by TCRdb with MiXCR from the multiplex PCR reads. The table shows 600,000 to 700,000 distinct CDR3 sequences, with more than 40% occurring only once. This clonotype has at least ten counts. This CDR3 is 13 amino acids long. The V and J ends lost 5 bases and 7 bases respectively, with 11 bases between them. Germline V gene data show CDR1 as SGHTA and CDR2 as FQGNSA.

This receptor was identified in an adult man with Graves' ophthalmopathy. The rearrangement links TRBV7-2 to TRBJ1-4; a possible D gene is TRBD1 (5 bases). Sequencing was performed on peripheral blood. The CDR3 DNA reads as TGTGCCAGCAGCACCAGGGCCCCTGAAAAACTGTTTTTT. Encoded protein: CASSTRAPEKLFF.